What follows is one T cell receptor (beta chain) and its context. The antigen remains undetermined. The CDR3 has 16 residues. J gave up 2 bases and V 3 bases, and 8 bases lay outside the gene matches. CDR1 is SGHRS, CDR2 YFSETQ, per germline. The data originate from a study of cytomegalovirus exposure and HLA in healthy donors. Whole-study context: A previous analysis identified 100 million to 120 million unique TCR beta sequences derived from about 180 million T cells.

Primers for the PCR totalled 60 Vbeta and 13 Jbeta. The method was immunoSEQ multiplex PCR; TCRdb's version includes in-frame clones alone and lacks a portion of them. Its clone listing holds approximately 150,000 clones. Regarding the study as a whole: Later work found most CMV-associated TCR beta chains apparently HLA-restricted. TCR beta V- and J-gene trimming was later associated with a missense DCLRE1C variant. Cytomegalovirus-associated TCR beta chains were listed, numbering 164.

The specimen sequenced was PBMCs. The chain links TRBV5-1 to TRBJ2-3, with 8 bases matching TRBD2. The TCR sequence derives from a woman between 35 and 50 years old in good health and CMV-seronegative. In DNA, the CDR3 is TGCGCCAGCAGCTCCCCCGGGACTAGACACACAGATACGCAGTATTTT. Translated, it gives CASSSPGTRHTDTQYF.